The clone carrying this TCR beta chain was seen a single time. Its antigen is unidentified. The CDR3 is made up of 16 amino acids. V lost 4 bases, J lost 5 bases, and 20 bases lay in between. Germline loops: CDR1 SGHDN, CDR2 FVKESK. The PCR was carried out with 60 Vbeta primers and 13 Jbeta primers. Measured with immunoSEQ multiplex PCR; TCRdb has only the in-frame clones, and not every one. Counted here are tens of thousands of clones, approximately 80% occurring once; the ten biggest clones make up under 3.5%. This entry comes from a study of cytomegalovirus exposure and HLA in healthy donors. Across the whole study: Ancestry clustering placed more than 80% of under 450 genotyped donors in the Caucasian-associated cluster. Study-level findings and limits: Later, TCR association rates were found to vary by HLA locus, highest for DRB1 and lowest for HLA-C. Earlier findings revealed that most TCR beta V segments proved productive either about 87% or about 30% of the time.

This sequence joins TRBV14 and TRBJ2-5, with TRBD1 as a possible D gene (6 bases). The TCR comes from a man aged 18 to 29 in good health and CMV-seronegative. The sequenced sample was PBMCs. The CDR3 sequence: CASSPGGRVMRETQYF. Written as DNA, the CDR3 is TGTGCCAGCAGCCCTGGGGGCAGGGTCATGAGGGAGACCCAGTACTTC.